A single sample gave rise to the 31 T cell receptor beta chains below, sequenced in a study of blood T cells in healthy people across ages. Sample-barcoded 5' priming and a J-beta primer mix drove a second PCR of about 6 to 11 cycles. Each CDR3 protein is one row after TCRdb ran MiXCR on the 5' RACE reads. The data hold roughly 570,000 distinct CDR3 sequences, with approximately 25% observed a single time. The sequencing input was blood. These receptors came from a woman aged 70-85 years in good health.

This clonotype was seen a handful of times. The CDR3 DNA reads TGTGCCAGCAGCCACAGAGGCGACCCGCAGTTCTTC. Protein: CASSHRGDPQFF. The chain is built from TRBV7-3 and TRBJ2-1; D ambiguous. This CDR3 is built from 12 residues. Germline lookup yields CDR1 SGHTA and CDR2 FQGTGA. The V gene lost 5 bases and the J gene lost 12 bases, with 14 bases spanning the gap.

This clonotype was found a few times. The chain recombines TRBV20-1 with TRBJ2-7; 11 bases are shared with TRBD2. The J call may be wrong; the DNA end is better matched by TRBJ2-1. Germline V gene lookup returns CDR1 DFQATT and CDR2 SNEGSKA (reference sequence). The CDR3 is made up of 14 amino acids. The CDR3 DNA sequence: TGCAGTGCTAGAGACACTAGCGGGGGTGATGAGCAGTTCTTC. Protein sequence: CSARDTSGGDEQFF.

This chain joins TRBV20-1 and TRBJ2-2, with D unclear. Trimming removed 3 bases from V and 7 bases from J, with 15 bases in between. The CDR3 consists of 14 residues. Per germline, CDR1 DFQATT and CDR2 SNEGSKA (reference sequence). CDR3 DNA sequence: TGCAGTGCTAGGGCCCCGATCTTAGGCGGGGAGCTGTTTTTT. Its translation: CSARAPILGGELFF.

This clonotype has just a few counts. V is TRBV9 and J is TRBJ1-5; no reliable D call. The CDR3 loop spans 13 amino acids. Germline loops: CDR1 SGDLS, CDR2 YYNGEE. Trimming removed 0 bases from V and 10 bases from J, with 11 bases in between. This chain's CDR3 is CASSVDGQRPQHF. The CDR3 DNA reads as TGTGCCAGCAGCGTAGATGGCCAGCGACCCCAGCATTTT.

The genes are TRBV19 and TRBJ1-3; D is uncertain. Per germline, CDR1 LNHDA and CDR2 SQIVND (reference sequence). Trimming shortened V by 6 bases and J by 0 bases, and 15 bases separated the two germline ends. CDR3 length: 16 residues. The CDR3: CASRNSNTDSGNTIYF. DNA for the CDR3: TGTGCCAGTAGGAACAGCAATACCGACTCTGGAAACACCATATATTTT.

This clonotype turned up a few times. This chain joins TRBV5-1 and TRBJ2-2; D is uncertain. CDR3 length equals 13 residues. Germline lookup yields CDR1 SGHRS and CDR2 YFSETQ. V shed 4 bases and J shed 4 bases, with 8 bases lying between them. As DNA, the CDR3 is TGCGCCAGCAGCGTGGACCGCACCGGGGAGCTGTTTTTT. This codes for CASSVDRTGELFF.

The chain recombines TRBV25-1 with TRBJ1-1; D is uncertain. The CDR3 is made up of 12 amino acids. Between the trimmed V and J ends, which lost 1 base and 5 bases, there was a span of 5 bases. The germline V gene has CDR1 MGHDK and CDR2 SYGVNS. The CDR3 is CASSELETEAFF. DNA for the CDR3: TGTGCCAGCAGTGAATTGGAGACTGAAGCTTTCTTT.

In its sample, this clonotype was seen a few times. The chain links TRBV4-3 to TRBJ1-5; D ambiguous. Germline CDR1 LGHNA, CDR2 YSLEER. The CDR3 sequence is 13 residues long. Trimming removed 0 bases from V and 6 bases from J, with 6 bases in between. This chain's CDR3 is CASSQDPSQPQHF. Here the CDR3 DNA reads TGCGCCAGCAGCCAAGACCCAAGTCAGCCCCAGCATTTT.

This clonotype came up a few times. The J gene is TRBJ1-3, the V gene TRBV29-1; TRBD1 agrees at 9 bases. The germline CDR1 and CDR2 sequences are SQVTM and ANQGSEA. The CDR3 totals 15 residues. With V trimmed by 6 bases and J by 4 bases, 10 bases remained unmatched. The CDR3: CSVVITGGSGNTIYF. The CDR3 coding sequence is TGCAGCGTCGTAATTACAGGGGGCTCGGGAAACACCATATATTTT.

This clonotype was detected a few times. The chain couples TRBV2 to TRBJ1-1; TRBD1 is a possible D gene (6 bases). Germline V lookup: CDR1 SNHLY, CDR2 FYNNEI. V dropped 6 bases and J dropped 5 bases, with 16 bases sitting between them. The CDR3 is made up of 14 amino acids. CDR3 sequence: CASRGALGETEAFF. CDR3 nucleotides: TGTGCCAGCAGGGGGGCTCTGGGGGAAACTGAAGCTTTCTTT.

The V and J genes are TRBV5-1 and TRBJ2-5; the D call may be TRBD1 or TRBD2 (5 bases each). The germline gives CDR1 SGHRS, CDR2 YFSETQ. The germline V and J ends were trimmed by 3 bases and 3 bases, with 9 bases remaining between them. This CDR3 contains 13 residues. The CDR3 sequence is CASSWDGKETQYF. The CDR3 region has the DNA TGCGCCAGCAGCTGGGACGGAAAAGAGACCCAGTACTTC.

This clonotype showed up just a few times. The V gene is TRBV27, the J gene TRBJ1-4, with D possibly matching TRBD1 (6 bases). Trimming removed 6 bases at V and 0 bases at J, with 11 bases between. Germline V gene lookup returns CDR1 MNHEY and CDR2 SMNVEV (reference sequence). The CDR3 has 15 residues. In nucleotides, the CDR3 is TGTGCCAGCAGCCAAGGGGGGACAACTAATGAAAAACTGTTTTTT. Protein product: CASSQGGTTNEKLFF.

The genes are TRBV29-1 and TRBJ1-6; tentatively, D is TRBD1 (6 bases). V was cut by 7 bases and J by 8 bases, with 12 bases left in between. This CDR3 has 12 residues. Per the germline V gene, CDR1 is SQVTM and CDR2 is ANQGSEA. The CDR3 here is CSAEGEDSPLHF. The CDR3 DNA reads as TGCAGCGCTGAGGGGGAAGATTCACCCCTCCACTTT.

This clonotype was counted a few times. The chain uses TRBV2 and TRBJ2-5; D might be TRBD2 (6 bases). The better agreement between TRBJ2-7 and the DNA end casts doubt on the J call. This CDR3 is built from 12 residues. Germline assignment: CDR1 SNHLY and CDR2 FYNNEI. Here the CDR3 reads CASSVAGYEQYF. CDR3 nucleotide sequence: TGTGCCAGCAGTGTGGCGGGGTACGAGCAGTACTTC.

This clonotype was seen only a few times. The V gene is TRBV3-1, the J gene TRBJ2-1, with 14 positions matching TRBD2. The V gene end was trimmed by 4 bases and the J gene end by 12 bases; junction bases not matched to a gene: 11. CDR1 is LGHDT, CDR2 YNNKEL, per germline (reference sequence). The CDR3 extends over 16 amino acids. The DNA of the CDR3 is TGTGCCAGCAGCCGACAGCATGGACTAGCGGGGGGATGGCAGTTCTTC. The encoded protein is CASSRQHGLAGGWQFF.

The chain links TRBV7-7 to TRBJ2-3; D is possibly TRBD2 (6 bases). V was clipped by 1 base and J by 11 bases, with 16 bases between them. CDR3 length: 14 residues. Germline assignment: CDR1 SSHAT and CDR2 FNYEAQ (reference sequence). CDR3 protein: CASSLGTTSQEQYF. CDR3 sequence (DNA): TGTGCCAGCAGCTTAGGGACTACCTCTCAGGAGCAGTATTTT.

V gene TRBV24-1 combines with J gene TRBJ2-1; 10 bases match TRBD2. There are 19 residues in the CDR3. Germline values: CDR1 KGHDR, CDR2 SFDVKD. Losses at the gene ends were 2 bases for V and 5 bases for J; bases not matched to a gene: 14. The CDR3 sequence is CATSDSGSSGGLVNNEQFF. In DNA, the CDR3 is TGTGCCACCAGTGATTCTGGGAGTAGCGGGGGGCTAGTTAACAATGAGCAGTTCTTC.

CDR3: CSARDAGGVDEQFF. DNA of the CDR3: TGCAGTGCTAGGGACGCTGGAGGGGTGGATGAGCAGTTCTTC. The chain links TRBV20-1 to TRBJ2-1, with a weak D call TRBD2 (6 bases). Trimming took 3 bases from V and 8 from J, leaving 17 bases between them. Germline V gene sequence: CDR1 DFQATT, CDR2 SNEGSKA (reference sequence). The CDR3 extends over 14 amino acids.

In its sample, this clonotype was seen a few times. The chain has TRBV3-1 and TRBJ1-2, with D unresolved. V was clipped by 3 bases and J by 8 bases, with 10 bases between them. The CDR3 runs to 12 residues. Germline CDR1 and CDR2: LGHDT and YNNKEL (reference sequence). CDR3 amino acids: CASSQWERGYTF. CDR3 in DNA: TGTGCCAGCAGCCAGTGGGAGAGGGGCTACACCTTC.

This clonotype was found a few times. V gene TRBV6-6 combines with J gene TRBJ2-3, with 12 nucleotides matching TRBD2. There are 17 residues in the CDR3. Germline V gene lookup returns CDR1 MNHNY and CDR2 SVGAGI (reference sequence). V lost 7 bases and J lost 0; bases outside the gene matches: 8. The CDR3 DNA reads as TGTGCCAGCATCAGACTAGCGGGGGCTTCTAGCACAGATACGCAGTATTTT. Protein sequence: CASIRLAGASSTDTQYF.

In this sample, this clonotype turned up a few times. The chain employs TRBV29-1 and TRBJ2-7; D is unclear. V dropped 4 bases and J dropped 7 bases, with 14 bases sitting between them. This CDR3 is built from 12 residues. CDR1 SQVTM and CDR2 ANQGSEA come from the germline V gene. The CDR3 protein is CSVATSGSEQYF. In DNA form, the CDR3 reads TGCAGCGTTGCGACGTCCGGGTCGGAGCAGTACTTC.

The genes are TRBV7-8 and TRBJ2-4; D possibly corresponds to TRBD2 (6 bases). The V and J ends lost 1 base and 6 bases respectively, with 10 bases between them. The CDR3 spans 14 residues. The germline V gene has CDR1 SGHVS and CDR2 FQNEAQ. The DNA for the CDR3 is TGTGCCAGCAGCTTAGTGGAGGGACCAAACATTCAGTACTTC. Translation gives CASSLVEGPNIQYF. The full variable domain, its missing parts supplied by reference TRBV7-8 and TRBJ2-4, is GAGVSQSPRYKVAKRGQDVALRCDPISGHVSLFWYQQALGQGPEFLTYFQNEAQLDKSGLPSDRFFAERPEGSVSTLKIQRTQQEDSAVYLCASSLVEGPNIQYFGAGTRLSVL.

The genes are TRBV7-6 and TRBJ1-4; tentative D call: TRBD1 (5 bases). Per germline, CDR1 SGHVS and CDR2 FNYEAQ. This CDR3 comprises 13 residues. The germline V and J ends were trimmed by 8 bases and 7 bases, with 14 bases remaining between them. CDR3 in amino acids: CASRERGSEKLFF. Written as DNA, the CDR3 is TGTGCCAGCCGAGAGAGGGGTAGTGAAAAACTGTTTTTT.

The V and J genes are TRBV3-1 and TRBJ1-6; perhaps TRBD1 as D (6 bases). There are 16 residues in the CDR3. With 7 bases removed from V and 13 bases from J, the gap between germline ends came to 26 bases. The germline CDR1 and CDR2 sequences are LGHDT and YNNKEL (reference sequence). The CDR3 loop reads CASNRGPRQAGNPLHF. CDR3 nucleotides: TGTGCCAGCAATAGAGGGCCCAGACAGGCCGGTAATCCCCTCCACTTT.

This clonotype was found a few times. V is TRBV2 and J is TRBJ1-1; TRBD1 aligns across 7 bases. The germline gives CDR1 SNHLY, CDR2 FYNNEI. With 6 bases clipped from V and 4 bases from J, the junction kept 8 bases outside the gene matches. CDR3 size: 14 residues. Written as DNA, the CDR3 is TGTGCCAGCAGGGAGTCCGGGACAGCCACTGAAGCTTTCTTT. This gives the protein CASRESGTATEAFF.

A word on this clonotype: With a much larger clone just one base away, this may be a read error. The rearrangement joins TRBV12-3 or TRBV12-4 to TRBJ1-3; D ambiguous. CDR3 length: 13 amino acids. The DNA of the CDR3 is TGTGCCAGCAGTCTACCCTTAGGAAACACCCTATATTTT. Its translation is CASSLPLGNTLYF.

V and J are TRBV7-2 and TRBJ2-1, with D possibly TRBD1 on 5 matching bases. Per germline, CDR1 SGHTA and CDR2 FQGNSA. V was shortened by 3 bases and J by 8 bases, with 11 bases between the two germline ends. The CDR3 length is 13 residues. As DNA, the CDR3 is TGTGCCAGCAGCTTGTCAGGGTACGATGAGCAGTTCTTC. Translated, it gives CASSLSGYDEQFF.

This clonotype occurred a few times. The chain is built from TRBV5-1 and TRBJ2-1, with TRBD2 identical over 8 bases. Germline CDR1 reads SGHRS; CDR2 reads YFSETQ. The trim removed 2 bases at V and 6 bases at J, leaving 4 bases unmatched. The CDR3 runs 14 residues. The CDR3 is CASSFGRGGNEQFF. The CDR3 coding sequence is TGCGCCAGCAGCTTTGGACGGGGGGGCAATGAGCAGTTCTTC.

The genes are TRBV12-3 or TRBV12-4 and TRBJ2-6; perhaps D is TRBD1 or TRBD2 (5 bases each). The V end was cut by 5 bases, the J end by 4 bases, with 27 bases between. The CDR3 contains 20 residues. The CDR3 is CASSPPSGRPGTSGANVLTF. Here the CDR3 DNA reads TGTGCCAGCAGTCCCCCCTCCGGAAGGCCCGGGACGAGCGGGGCCAACGTCCTGACTTTC.

The chain links TRBV7-2 to TRBJ1-2; a weak D match, TRBD1 (6 bases). The CDR3 is made up of 13 amino acids. Per the germline V gene, CDR1 is SGHTA and CDR2 is FQGNSA. Trimming cost V 5 bases and J 8 bases, with 15 bases left between them. The DNA for the CDR3 is TGTGCCAGCAGCCCAACTACAGGGCTGGGCTACACCTTC. Translated, it gives CASSPTTGLGYTF.

Ten or more counts support this clonotype. This rearrangement joins TRBV28 to TRBJ2-7; TRBD2 is a possible D gene (6 bases). In germline, CDR1 is MDHEN, CDR2 SYDVKM. This CDR3 has 13 amino acids. Trimming shortened V by 6 bases and J by 2 bases, and 11 bases separated the two germline ends. CDR3 sequence (DNA): TGTGCCAGCAGCCCCGGGAGCACCTACGAGCAGTACTTC. The encoded protein is CASSPGSTYEQYF.